This TCR beta chain came from a study of T cell responses to AZD1222 COVID-19 vaccine. General study results and limits: Only 6 or 7 individuals given AZD1222 were seropositive at baseline. Donor demographics were predominantly white British with a female majority; clonal diversity may be underestimated. Among spike-specific TCRs, nearly half reportedly target unmutated variant regions.

Comment on this clone: Its matching antigen is unknown.

Libraries were prepared by immunoSEQ multiplex PCR; TCRdb keeps only in-frame clonotypes and omits some of them. This sample yields roughly 80,000 clones, of which about 91% are seen a single time; roughly 5.2% belongs to the top ten. V was cut by 4 bases and J by 8 bases, with 8 bases left in between. The germline V gene has CDR1 MRHNA and CDR2 SNTAGT. The CDR3 contains 11 residues. The chain uses TRBV6-4 and TRBJ1-2; no clear D. The sequence was obtained from an adult in good health. Specimen: peripheral blood, collected on day 0 of AZD1222 vaccination. In nucleotides, the CDR3 is TGTGCCAGCAGTGCCCCCGGCGGCTACACCTTC. Translation: CASSAPGGYTF.